Listed below are T cell receptor beta chains from one sample, sequenced in a study of T-cell memory formation after mild COVID-19. TCRdb called the 5' RACE reads again in MiXCR, with one record for every CDR3 protein. The table shows about 150,000 distinct CDR3 sequences, with over 6% occurring only once. The material sequenced was PBMCs or a T cell subset sorted from them (not recorded which). Receptors originate from an adult woman who had mild COVID-19 (a few samples of this study predate the infection). Cell type and time point are not known. The CDR3 runs from the conserved cysteine through the conserved F or W.

v_call: TRBV6-5
j_call: TRBJ1-4
cdr3_aa: CASSLYRGRREKLFF

v_call: TRBV10-3
j_call: TRBJ1-1
cdr3_aa: CAISEADTEAFF

v_call: TRBV15
j_call: TRBJ2-6
cdr3_aa: CATSGDRGSYSGANVLTF

v_call: TRBV7-8
j_call: TRBJ2-1
cdr3_aa: CASSKRLAGVHNEQFF

v_call: TRBV4-1
j_call: TRBJ1-2
cdr3_aa: CASSQDWATGQPGYGYTF

v_call: TRBV6-1
j_call: TRBJ1-1
cdr3_aa: CASRGTEALVGEAFF

v_call: TRBV24-1
j_call: TRBJ1-2
cdr3_aa: CATSGKGARTNYGYTF

v_call: TRBV12-3/TRBV12-4
j_call: TRBJ1-2
cdr3_aa: CASSLGRGPNYGYTF

v_call: TRBV7-6
j_call: TRBJ2-5
cdr3_aa: CASSIRVQETQYF

v_call: TRBV20-1
j_call: TRBJ1-2
cdr3_aa: CSASGTGVSAWYGYTF

v_call: TRBV21-1
j_call: TRBJ2-5
cdr3_aa: CASSKERGQETQYF

v_call: TRBV5-1
j_call: TRBJ2-5
cdr3_aa: CASKSMYQETQYF

v_call: TRBV5-1
j_call: TRBJ2-1
cdr3_aa: CASSLVAGQNYEQFF

v_call: TRBV20-1
j_call: TRBJ2-5
cdr3_aa: CSATSGSAYQETQYF

v_call: TRBV5-1
j_call: TRBJ1-2
cdr3_aa: CASSFSGGDGYTF

v_call: TRBV4-1
j_call: TRBJ2-5
cdr3_aa: CASSQAEQLTTQGRQYF

v_call: TRBV7-6
j_call: TRBJ2-3
cdr3_aa: CASSWGQGKGTDTQYF

v_call: TRBV7-8
j_call: TRBJ1-1
cdr3_aa: CASRDILVRSTEAFF

v_call: TRBV4-3
j_call: TRBJ2-7
cdr3_aa: CASSQGDFRLSYEQYF

v_call: TRBV7-9
j_call: TRBJ2-1
cdr3_aa: CASSRPRANNEQFF

v_call: TRBV6-2/TRBV6-3
j_call: TRBJ1-1
cdr3_aa: CASSLQGYTEAFF

v_call: TRBV5-1
j_call: TRBJ2-7
cdr3_aa: CASSLGPKGGEQYF

v_call: TRBV11-2
j_call: TRBJ2-7
cdr3_aa: CASSLPRGGSSYEQYF

v_call: TRBV4-2
j_call: TRBJ2-5
cdr3_aa: CASSQVSAVETQYF

v_call: TRBV6-5
j_call: TRBJ1-2
cdr3_aa: CASSLAGRYGYTF

v_call: TRBV6-2/TRBV6-3
j_call: TRBJ2-1
cdr3_aa: CASSYAQRTGPSTYNEQFF

v_call: TRBV7-3
j_call: TRBJ2-1
cdr3_aa: CASSLASGTGDFF

v_call: TRBV4-1
j_call: TRBJ1-1
cdr3_aa: CASSRGPARTGGTEAFF

v_call: TRBV15
j_call: TRBJ2-1
cdr3_aa: CATSRAVGFPGSYNEQFF

v_call: TRBV20-1
j_call: TRBJ2-7
cdr3_aa: CSAAGTSGGDYEQYF

v_call: TRBV5-1
j_call: TRBJ1-5
cdr3_aa: CASSTEGGGQPQHF

v_call: TRBV5-4
j_call: TRBJ2-5
cdr3_aa: CASSPRTGQETQYF

v_call: TRBV5-1
j_call: TRBJ2-7
cdr3_aa: CASSLGWTGGGTVYEQYF

v_call: TRBV7-9
j_call: TRBJ2-2
cdr3_aa: CASNLRGTNTGELFF

v_call: TRBV5-1
j_call: TRBJ1-1
cdr3_aa: CASSPGRMNTEAFF

v_call: TRBV7-2
j_call: TRBJ2-3
cdr3_aa: CASSPSPSVDTQYF

v_call: TRBV12-3/TRBV12-4
j_call: TRBJ1-6
cdr3_aa: CASRSGGRNSPLHF

v_call: TRBV12-3/TRBV12-4
j_call: TRBJ2-3
cdr3_aa: CASNRDRSTDTQYF

v_call: TRBV12-3/TRBV12-4
j_call: TRBJ2-1
cdr3_aa: CASSFRTGDNEQFF

v_call: TRBV4-1
j_call: TRBJ2-3
cdr3_aa: CASAPGGGTDTQYF

v_call: TRBV5-1
j_call: TRBJ2-3
cdr3_aa: CASSYSGSDTQYF

v_call: TRBV4-1
j_call: TRBJ2-7
cdr3_aa: CASSQGQGTGDVREQYF

v_call: TRBV27
j_call: TRBJ2-7
cdr3_aa: CASSFQASSYEQYF

v_call: TRBV20-1
j_call: TRBJ2-1
cdr3_aa: CSARSASGSYNEQFF

v_call: TRBV12-3/TRBV12-4
j_call: TRBJ1-2
cdr3_aa: CASKPSGGHGYTF

v_call: TRBV20-1
j_call: TRBJ1-1
cdr3_aa: CSAKLGTGGTEAFF

v_call: TRBV5-6
j_call: TRBJ1-2
cdr3_aa: CASSHHNRENYGYTF

v_call: TRBV6-5
j_call: TRBJ2-1
cdr3_aa: CASSHDRGNEQFF

v_call: TRBV7-8
j_call: TRBJ1-4
cdr3_aa: CASSQGLGEKLFF

v_call: TRBV5-1
j_call: TRBJ2-2
cdr3_aa: CASSGPSFTGELFF

v_call: TRBV19
j_call: TRBJ1-2
cdr3_aa: CASSTRYGYTF